These T cell receptor beta chains were read from a single sample in a study of T cells in Graves' hyperthyroidism and ophthalmopathy. TCRdb reanalysed the multiplex PCR reads using MiXCR and keeps one entry per CDR3 protein. In the table there are hundreds of thousands of distinct CDR3 sequences, about 20% of which are singletons. Sequencing input: blood. The receptors were gathered from a man aged 25 to 45 with Graves' ophthalmopathy. The CDR3 runs from the conserved cysteine through the conserved F or W. The order of the fields is clone size, J gene, D gene, V gene, CDR3 protein, CDR3 DNA. D genes are given only for firm matches. A row's size may be missing; if present it is once, few, many or a size class.

clone_size: NA; j_call: TRBJ1-2; d_call: NA; v_call: TRBV24-1; cdr3_aa: CATSDFRGIGYTF; cdr3_nt: TGTGCCACCAGTGATTTTAGGGGGATTGGCTACACCTTC
clone_size: NA; j_call: TRBJ1-4; d_call: TRBD1; v_call: TRBV9; cdr3_aa: CASSARQGTNEKLFF; cdr3_nt: TGTGCCAGCAGCGCTAGACAGGGGACTAATGAAAAACTGTTTTTT
clone_size: many; j_call: TRBJ1-5; d_call: NA; v_call: TRBV6-5; cdr3_aa: CASSYSRGGHQPQHF; cdr3_nt: TGTGCCAGCAGTTACTCGAGAGGAGGTCATCAGCCCCAGCATTTT
clone_size: many; j_call: TRBJ1-2; d_call: NA; v_call: TRBV11-2; cdr3_aa: CASSLWMDHGYTF; cdr3_nt: TGTGCCAGCAGTCTTTGGATGGACCATGGCTACACCTTC
clone_size: NA; j_call: TRBJ1-6; d_call: NA; v_call: TRBV28; cdr3_aa: CASLEANSPLHF; cdr3_nt: TGTGCCAGCCTCGAGGCTAATTCACCCCTCCACTTT
clone_size: few; j_call: TRBJ2-1; d_call: TRBD1; v_call: TRBV6-1; cdr3_aa: CASSDDRGNEQFF; cdr3_nt: TGTGCCAGCAGTGATGACAGGGGGAATGAGCAGTTCTTC
clone_size: many; j_call: TRBJ2-3; d_call: NA; v_call: TRBV2; cdr3_aa: CASSGNTDTQYF; cdr3_nt: TGTGCCAGCAGTGGGAACACAGATACGCAGTATTTT
clone_size: few; j_call: TRBJ2-7; d_call: NA; v_call: TRBV19; cdr3_aa: CASSIVEAGRAGEQYF; cdr3_nt: TGTGCCAGTAGTATAGTGGAGGCAGGGAGAGCTGGCGAGCAGTACTTC
clone_size: many; j_call: TRBJ1-5; d_call: TRBD1; v_call: TRBV2; cdr3_aa: CASRGDRGDNQPQHF; cdr3_nt: TGTGCCAGCAGGGGTGACAGGGGGGACAATCAGCCCCAGCATTTT
clone_size: many; j_call: TRBJ2-1; d_call: NA; v_call: TRBV28; cdr3_aa: CASSLAEAHNEQFF; cdr3_nt: TGTGCCAGCAGTTTAGCGGAGGCCCACAATGAGCAGTTCTTC
clone_size: NA; j_call: TRBJ2-3; d_call: TRBD2; v_call: TRBV13; cdr3_aa: CASSSPVAGDTQYF; cdr3_nt: TGTGCCAGCAGCTCCCCGGTAGCGGGCGATACGCAGTATTTT
clone_size: few; j_call: TRBJ2-1; d_call: NA; v_call: TRBV4-1; cdr3_aa: CASSQDQRRGLRNEQFF; cdr3_nt: TGCGCCAGCAGCCAAGATCAACGGAGGGGTTTGAGGAATGAGCAGTTCTTC
clone_size: NA; j_call: TRBJ1-1; d_call: NA; v_call: TRBV6-1; cdr3_aa: CASRTGTPGEAFF; cdr3_nt: TGTGCCAGCAGAACCGGGACACCAGGGGAAGCTTTCTTT
clone_size: few; j_call: TRBJ2-5; d_call: NA; v_call: TRBV18; cdr3_aa: CASSPGGVSETQYF; cdr3_nt: TGTGCCAGCTCACCAGGAGGGGTATCAGAGACCCAGTACTTC
clone_size: few; j_call: TRBJ1-1; d_call: NA; v_call: TRBV3-1; cdr3_aa: CASSQAGGWAFF; cdr3_nt: TGTGCCAGCAGCCAAGCCGGGGGATGGGCTTTCTTT
clone_size: few; j_call: TRBJ1-2; d_call: NA; v_call: TRBV20-1; cdr3_aa: CSAEGRKANYGYTF; cdr3_nt: TGCAGTGCTGAGGGACGGAAAGCTAACTATGGCTACACCTTC
clone_size: many; j_call: TRBJ2-1; d_call: NA; v_call: TRBV6-2/TRBV6-3; cdr3_aa: CASSPGVEHNEQFF; cdr3_nt: TGTGCCAGCAGCCCCGGGGTTGAGCACAATGAGCAGTTCTTC
clone_size: few; j_call: TRBJ2-2; d_call: TRBD1; v_call: TRBV5-1; cdr3_aa: CASTFRYTGDTGELFF; cdr3_nt: TGCGCCAGCACCTTCCGATACACAGGGGACACCGGGGAGCTGTTTTTT
clone_size: few; j_call: TRBJ2-7; d_call: TRBD1; v_call: TRBV11-3; cdr3_aa: CASSSGTGRSDEQYF; cdr3_nt: TGTGCCAGCAGCTCCGGGACAGGCCGGTCGGACGAGCAGTACTTC
clone_size: NA; j_call: TRBJ2-1; d_call: NA; v_call: TRBV2; cdr3_aa: CASIGPLNEQFF; cdr3_nt: TGTGCCAGCATAGGTCCATTGAATGAGCAGTTCTTC
clone_size: many; j_call: TRBJ2-5; d_call: NA; v_call: TRBV28; cdr3_aa: CASSPLYQETQYF; cdr3_nt: TGTGCCAGCAGTCCGCTGTACCAAGAGACCCAGTACTTC
clone_size: NA; j_call: TRBJ1-1; d_call: NA; v_call: TRBV30; cdr3_aa: CAWSPGPLAFF; cdr3_nt: TGTGCCTGGTCCCCGGGACCGCTAGCTTTCTTT
clone_size: many; j_call: TRBJ2-7; d_call: NA; v_call: TRBV7-3; cdr3_aa: CASSLYPEQRAYEQYF; cdr3_nt: TGTGCCAGCAGCTTATACCCGGAACAGAGAGCCTACGAGCAGTACTTC
clone_size: once; j_call: TRBJ1-1; d_call: NA; v_call: TRBV27; cdr3_aa: CASSLSGGAEAFF; cdr3_nt: TGTGCCAGCAGTTTATCAGGCGGCGCTGAAGCTTTCTTT
clone_size: many; j_call: TRBJ2-5; d_call: TRBD2; v_call: TRBV3-1; cdr3_aa: CASSEISGSGETQYF; cdr3_nt: TGTGCCAGCAGCGAGATTAGCGGGAGTGGAGAGACCCAGTACTTC
clone_size: once; j_call: TRBJ2-3; d_call: TRBD2; v_call: TRBV15; cdr3_aa: CATSSSGATDTQYF; cdr3_nt: TGTGCCACCAGCAGCAGCGGGGCGACAGATACGCAGTATTTT
clone_size: many; j_call: TRBJ2-3; d_call: NA; v_call: TRBV3-1; cdr3_aa: CASSQDLGGGGTDTQYF; cdr3_nt: TGTGCCAGCAGCCAAGATCTAGGTGGCGGGGGCACAGATACGCAGTATTTT
clone_size: few; j_call: TRBJ1-4; d_call: NA; v_call: TRBV29-1; cdr3_aa: CSVEDSGGLKKLFF; cdr3_nt: TGCAGCGTTGAAGATAGTGGGGGGCTAAAAAAACTGTTTTTT
clone_size: many; j_call: TRBJ2-3; d_call: TRBD2; v_call: TRBV7-3; cdr3_aa: CASSLIAGGTDTQYF; cdr3_nt: TGTGCCAGCAGCTTAATAGCGGGAGGCACAGATACGCAGTATTTT
clone_size: many; j_call: TRBJ2-5; d_call: NA; v_call: TRBV11-3; cdr3_aa: CASSPSPDSQETQYF; cdr3_nt: TGTGCCAGCAGCCCATCCCCGGACAGCCAAGAGACCCAGTACTTC
clone_size: many; j_call: TRBJ1-1; d_call: NA; v_call: TRBV18; cdr3_aa: CASSRQSGNTEAFF; cdr3_nt: TGTGCCAGCTCACGACAGTCAGGGAACACTGAAGCTTTCTTT
clone_size: NA; j_call: TRBJ1-5; d_call: TRBD1; v_call: TRBV24-1; cdr3_aa: CATRTGGMLNQPQHF; cdr3_nt: TGTGCCACCCGGACAGGGGGAATGTTAAATCAGCCCCAGCATTTT
clone_size: few; j_call: TRBJ1-4; d_call: NA; v_call: TRBV28; cdr3_aa: CASRSEKLFF; cdr3_nt: TGTGCCAGCAGGAGTGAAAAACTGTTTTTT
clone_size: NA; j_call: TRBJ2-1; d_call: NA; v_call: TRBV2; cdr3_aa: CAISGYNNEQFF; cdr3_nt: TGTGCCATCAGCGGGTATAACAATGAGCAGTTCTTC
clone_size: NA; j_call: TRBJ1-1; d_call: TRBD1; v_call: TRBV28; cdr3_aa: CASSGQGAHNTEAFF; cdr3_nt: TGTGCCAGCAGTGGACAGGGGGCACATAACACTGAAGCTTTCTTT
clone_size: few; j_call: TRBJ1-5; d_call: NA; v_call: TRBV2; cdr3_aa: CASSYSSRGNQPQHF; cdr3_nt: TGTGCCAGCAGTTACTCGAGCAGGGGAAATCAGCCCCAGCATTTT
clone_size: NA; j_call: TRBJ2-2; d_call: NA; v_call: TRBV7-9; cdr3_aa: CASSPPLAPANTGELFF; cdr3_nt: TGTGCCAGCAGCCCCCCGTTAGCACCAGCGAACACCGGGGAGCTGTTTTTT
clone_size: NA; j_call: TRBJ2-2; d_call: TRBD1; v_call: TRBV30; cdr3_aa: CAGRGGADTGELFF; cdr3_nt: TGTGCCGGAAGAGGGGGCGCGGACACCGGGGAGCTGTTTTTT
clone_size: few; j_call: TRBJ2-3; d_call: TRBD2; v_call: TRBV7-9; cdr3_aa: CASSRLAGVADTQYF; cdr3_nt: TGTGCCAGCAGCCGACTAGCGGGAGTGGCAGATACGCAGTATTTT
clone_size: NA; j_call: TRBJ2-7; d_call: NA; v_call: TRBV3-1; cdr3_aa: CASSQVLPGESPYEQYF; cdr3_nt: TGTGCCAGCAGCCAAGTATTACCTGGGGAGAGTCCCTACGAGCAGTACTTC
clone_size: many; j_call: TRBJ2-7; d_call: TRBD1; v_call: TRBV5-1; cdr3_aa: CASSLVTGQGFHEQYF; cdr3_nt: TGCGCCAGCAGCTTGGTGACGGGACAGGGGTTCCACGAGCAGTACTTC
clone_size: NA; j_call: TRBJ1-6; d_call: NA; v_call: TRBV6-1; cdr3_aa: CASRGDRYNSPLHF; cdr3_nt: TGTGCCAGCAGGGGGGACCGGTATAATTCACCCCTCCACTTT
clone_size: many; j_call: TRBJ1-6; d_call: NA; v_call: TRBV27; cdr3_aa: CASSLSSQPNSPLHF; cdr3_nt: TGTGCCAGCAGTTTAAGCTCGCAGCCAAATTCACCCCTCCACTTT
clone_size: few; j_call: TRBJ2-6; d_call: NA; v_call: TRBV9; cdr3_aa: CASSDKARGANVLTF; cdr3_nt: TGTGCCAGCAGTGATAAGGCTCGGGGGGCCAACGTCCTGACTTTC
clone_size: NA; j_call: TRBJ2-7; d_call: TRBD2; v_call: TRBV18; cdr3_aa: CASSPKLAGSYEQYF; cdr3_nt: TGTGCCAGCTCACCTAAACTAGCGGGGTCCTACGAGCAGTACTTC
clone_size: NA; j_call: TRBJ2-7; d_call: NA; v_call: TRBV12-3/TRBV12-4; cdr3_aa: CASSGRPPGVQSSYEQYF; cdr3_nt: TGTGCCAGCAGCGGAAGGCCCCCAGGGGTCCAGAGCTCCTACGAGCAGTACTTC
clone_size: NA; j_call: TRBJ1-1; d_call: NA; v_call: TRBV19; cdr3_aa: CASGVTTEAFF; cdr3_nt: TGTGCCAGTGGGGTGACCACTGAAGCTTTCTTT
clone_size: few; j_call: TRBJ2-3; d_call: TRBD2; v_call: TRBV20-1; cdr3_aa: CSATGLAGLTDTQYF; cdr3_nt: TGCAGTGCAACGGGACTAGCGGGCCTCACAGATACGCAGTATTTT
clone_size: NA; j_call: TRBJ2-3; d_call: TRBD2; v_call: TRBV13; cdr3_aa: CASSQTFGTNTDTQYF; cdr3_nt: TGTGCCAGCAGCCAGACCTTCGGGACTAACACAGATACGCAGTATTTT
clone_size: few; j_call: TRBJ2-1; d_call: TRBD1; v_call: TRBV13; cdr3_aa: CASSLNRGDWSNEQFF; cdr3_nt: TGTGCCAGCAGCCTAAACAGGGGGGACTGGTCCAATGAGCAGTTCTTC
clone_size: many; j_call: TRBJ1-1; d_call: NA; v_call: TRBV3-1; cdr3_aa: CASSPPLTSTEAFF; cdr3_nt: TGTGCCAGCAGCCCCCCCCTGACAAGCACTGAAGCTTTCTTT
clone_size: NA; j_call: TRBJ2-3; d_call: NA; v_call: TRBV5-1; cdr3_aa: CASRPTGTHSTDTQYF; cdr3_nt: TGCGCCAGCAGACCGACAGGAACCCATAGCACAGATACGCAGTATTTT
clone_size: many; j_call: TRBJ1-5; d_call: NA; v_call: TRBV2; cdr3_aa: CASSENGAQPQHF; cdr3_nt: TGTGCCAGCAGTGAAAATGGTGCTCAGCCCCAGCATTTT
clone_size: many; j_call: TRBJ2-3; d_call: NA; v_call: TRBV28; cdr3_aa: CASSLWPGTDTQYF; cdr3_nt: TGTGCCAGCAGTTTATGGCCAGGGACAGATACGCAGTATTTT
clone_size: few; j_call: TRBJ1-5; d_call: TRBD1; v_call: TRBV12-5; cdr3_aa: CANGTDRASNQPQHF; cdr3_nt: TGTGCTAATGGTACCGACAGGGCTAGCAATCAGCCCCAGCATTTT
clone_size: many; j_call: TRBJ2-7; d_call: NA; v_call: TRBV28; cdr3_aa: CASSPGSELEQYF; cdr3_nt: TGTGCCAGCAGTCCGGGATCTGAGCTCGAGCAGTACTTC
clone_size: few; j_call: TRBJ2-7; d_call: TRBD2; v_call: TRBV12-5; cdr3_aa: CASGETSGIGAYEQYF; cdr3_nt: TGTGCTAGTGGTGAGACTAGCGGCATTGGAGCCTACGAGCAGTACTTC
clone_size: many; j_call: TRBJ2-7; d_call: NA; v_call: TRBV30; cdr3_aa: CAWSVRGYEQYF; cdr3_nt: TGTGCCTGGAGTGTACGAGGCTACGAGCAGTACTTC